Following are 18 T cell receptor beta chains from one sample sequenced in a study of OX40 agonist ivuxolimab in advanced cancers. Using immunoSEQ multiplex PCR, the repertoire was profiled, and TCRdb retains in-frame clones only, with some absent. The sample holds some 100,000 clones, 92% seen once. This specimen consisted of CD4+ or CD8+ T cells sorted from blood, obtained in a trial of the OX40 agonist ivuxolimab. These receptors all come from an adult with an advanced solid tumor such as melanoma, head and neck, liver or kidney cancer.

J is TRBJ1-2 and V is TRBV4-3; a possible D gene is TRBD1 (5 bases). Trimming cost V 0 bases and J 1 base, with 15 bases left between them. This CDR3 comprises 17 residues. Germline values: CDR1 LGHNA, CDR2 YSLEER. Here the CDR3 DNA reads TGCGCCAGCAGCCAAGATCTTGGGGGAGGAAGTAACTATGGCTACACCTTC. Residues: CASSQDLGGGSNYGYTF.

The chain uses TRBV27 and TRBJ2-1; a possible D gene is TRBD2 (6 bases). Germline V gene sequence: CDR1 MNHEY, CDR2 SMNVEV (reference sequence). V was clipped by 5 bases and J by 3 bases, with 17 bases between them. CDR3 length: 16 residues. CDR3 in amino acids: CASSPLSGEGYNEQFF. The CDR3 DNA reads TGTGCCAGCAGTCCACTTAGCGGAGAGGGCTACAATGAGCAGTTCTTC.

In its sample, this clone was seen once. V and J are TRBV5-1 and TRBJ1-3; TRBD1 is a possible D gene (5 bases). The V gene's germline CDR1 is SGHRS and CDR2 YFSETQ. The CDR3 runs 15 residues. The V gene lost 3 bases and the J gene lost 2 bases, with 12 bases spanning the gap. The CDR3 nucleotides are TGCGCCAGCAGCTCTGGGACGTCCCCTGGAAACACCATATATTTT. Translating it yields CASSSGTSPGNTIYF.

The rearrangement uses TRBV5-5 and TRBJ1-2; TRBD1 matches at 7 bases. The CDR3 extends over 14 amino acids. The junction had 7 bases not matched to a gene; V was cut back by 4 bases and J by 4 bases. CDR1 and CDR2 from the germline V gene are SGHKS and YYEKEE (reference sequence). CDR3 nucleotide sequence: TGTGCCAGCAGCGAGTTTGACAGGGCCTATGGCTACACCTTC. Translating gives CASSEFDRAYGYTF.

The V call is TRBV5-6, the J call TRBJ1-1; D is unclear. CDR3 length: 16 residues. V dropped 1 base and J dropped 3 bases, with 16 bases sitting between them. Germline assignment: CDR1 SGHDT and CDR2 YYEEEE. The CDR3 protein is CASSLFLGKVDTEAFF. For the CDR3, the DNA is TGTGCCAGCAGCTTGTTCTTAGGGAAAGTGGACACTGAAGCTTTCTTT.

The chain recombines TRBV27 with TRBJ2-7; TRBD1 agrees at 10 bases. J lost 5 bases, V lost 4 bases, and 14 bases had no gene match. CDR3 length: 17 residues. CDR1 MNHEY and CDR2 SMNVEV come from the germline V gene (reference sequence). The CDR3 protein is CASSSPGRQGAIHEQYF. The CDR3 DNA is TGTGCCAGCAGTTCCCCTGGCCGACAGGGGGCGATACACGAGCAGTACTTC.

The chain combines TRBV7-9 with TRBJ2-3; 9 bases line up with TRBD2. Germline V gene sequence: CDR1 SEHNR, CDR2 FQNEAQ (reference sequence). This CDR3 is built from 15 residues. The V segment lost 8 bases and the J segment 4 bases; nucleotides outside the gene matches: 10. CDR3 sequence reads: CASPVAGGSPDTQYF. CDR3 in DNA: TGTGCCAGCCCGGTGGCGGGAGGGTCCCCAGATACGCAGTATTTT.

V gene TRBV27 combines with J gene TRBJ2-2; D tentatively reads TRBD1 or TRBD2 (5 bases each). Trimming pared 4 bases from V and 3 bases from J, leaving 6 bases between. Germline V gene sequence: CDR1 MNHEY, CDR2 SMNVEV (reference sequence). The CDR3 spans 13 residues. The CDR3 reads CASSWGYTGELFF. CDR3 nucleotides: TGTGCCAGCAGTTGGGGGTACACCGGGGAGCTGTTTTTT.

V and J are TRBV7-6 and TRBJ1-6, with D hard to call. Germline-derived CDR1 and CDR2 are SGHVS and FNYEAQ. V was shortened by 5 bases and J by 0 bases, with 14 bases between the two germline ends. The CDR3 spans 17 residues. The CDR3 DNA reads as TGTGCCAGCAGCCCCCGGGCGGGGAGCTCCTATAATTCACCCCTCCACTTT. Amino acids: CASSPRAGSSYNSPLHF.

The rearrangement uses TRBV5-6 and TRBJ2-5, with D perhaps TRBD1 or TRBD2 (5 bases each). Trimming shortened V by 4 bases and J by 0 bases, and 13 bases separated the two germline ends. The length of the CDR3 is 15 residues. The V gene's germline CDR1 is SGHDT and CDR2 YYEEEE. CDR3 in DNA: TGTGCCAGCAGCCGCCCTGGGACGGACCAAGAGACCCAGTACTTC. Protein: CASSRPGTDQETQYF.

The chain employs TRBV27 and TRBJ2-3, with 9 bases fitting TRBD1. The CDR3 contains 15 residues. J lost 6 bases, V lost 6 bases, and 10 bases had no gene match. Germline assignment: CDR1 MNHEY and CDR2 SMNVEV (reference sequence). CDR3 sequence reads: CASSLIQGAWDTQYF. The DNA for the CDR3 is TGTGCCAGCAGCTTAATACAGGGGGCGTGGGATACGCAGTATTTT.

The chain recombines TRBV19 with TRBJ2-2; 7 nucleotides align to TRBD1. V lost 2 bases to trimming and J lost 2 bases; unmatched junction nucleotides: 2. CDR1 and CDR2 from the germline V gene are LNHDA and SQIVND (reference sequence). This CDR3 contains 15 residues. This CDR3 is CASSIIGGNTGELFF. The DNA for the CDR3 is TGTGCCAGTAGTATAATAGGGGGCAACACCGGGGAGCTGTTTTTT.

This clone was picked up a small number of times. CDR3 amino acids: CASSPTGDQPQHF. In DNA, the CDR3 is TGTGCCAGCAGTCCTACAGGAGATCAGCCCCAGCATTTT. V and J are TRBV7-8 and TRBJ1-5, with a possible D match to TRBD1 (5 bases). The CDR3 totals 13 residues. Germline V gene lookup returns CDR1 SGHVS and CDR2 FQNEAQ. The V end was cut by 6 bases, the J end by 5 bases, with 11 bases between.

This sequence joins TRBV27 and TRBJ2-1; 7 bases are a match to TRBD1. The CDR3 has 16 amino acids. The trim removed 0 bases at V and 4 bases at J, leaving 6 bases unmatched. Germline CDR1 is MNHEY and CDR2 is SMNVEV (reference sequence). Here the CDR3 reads CASSLSSTGAYNEQFF. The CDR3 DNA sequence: TGTGCCAGCAGTTTATCCTCTACAGGGGCTTACAATGAGCAGTTCTTC.

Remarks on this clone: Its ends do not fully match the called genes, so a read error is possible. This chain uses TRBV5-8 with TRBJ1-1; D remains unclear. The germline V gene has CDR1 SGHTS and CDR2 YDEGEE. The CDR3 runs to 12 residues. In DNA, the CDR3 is TGTGCCAGCAGCTTGGGGGCGACGAAGTGCGAATTT. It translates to CASSLGATKCEF. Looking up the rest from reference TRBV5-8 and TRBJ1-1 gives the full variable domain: EAGVTQSPTHLIKTRGQQATLRCSPISGHTSVYWYQQALGLGLQFLLWYDEGEERNRGNFPPRFSGRQFPNYSSELNVNALELEDSALYLCASSLGATKCEFGQGTRLTVV.

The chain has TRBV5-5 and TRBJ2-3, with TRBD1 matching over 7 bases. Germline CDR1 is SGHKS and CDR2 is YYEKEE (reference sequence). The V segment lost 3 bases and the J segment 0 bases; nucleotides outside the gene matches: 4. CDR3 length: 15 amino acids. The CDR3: CASSYDRASTDTQYF. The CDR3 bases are TGTGCCAGCAGCTACGACAGGGCGAGCACAGATACGCAGTATTTT.

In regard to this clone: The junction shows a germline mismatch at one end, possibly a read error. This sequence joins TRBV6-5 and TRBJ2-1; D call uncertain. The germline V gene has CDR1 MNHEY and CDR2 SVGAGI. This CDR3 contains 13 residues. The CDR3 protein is CASSPGVYNERFF. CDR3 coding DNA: TGTGCCAGCAGTCCGGGTGTATACAATGAGCGGTTCTTC.

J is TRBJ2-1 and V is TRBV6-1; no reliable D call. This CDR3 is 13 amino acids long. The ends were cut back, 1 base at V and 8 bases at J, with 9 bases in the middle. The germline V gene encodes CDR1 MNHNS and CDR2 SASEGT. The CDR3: CASSEEEGDEQFF. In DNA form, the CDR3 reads TGTGCCAGCAGTGAAGAGGAAGGCGATGAGCAGTTCTTC.